The source of this TCR beta chain is a study of CD8 T cells in ankylosing spondylitis. Regarding the study as a whole: Enrichment of disease-linked clones was reportedly significant in matched ankylosing spondylitis synovial fluid. What appeared characteristic of ankylosing spondylitis blood was a TCR beta motif of under 10 highly homologous variants. Some motif variants were previously reported in reactive arthritis synovial fluid and blood.

The CDR3 runs to 13 residues. CDR1 SGHRS and CDR2 YFSETQ come from the germline V gene. Trimming stripped 0 bases from V and 5 bases from J, with 9 bases between. TCRdb processed the 5' RACE reads anew with MiXCR; each CDR3 protein has one entry. This sample has 750,000 to 850,000 distinct CDR3 sequences, with approximately 10% found just once. Of note for this clonotype: Antigen unknown.

The rearrangement joins TRBV5-1 to TRBJ2-7, with a tentative D call TRBD1 (5 bases). This TCR derives from a male donor with ankylosing spondylitis. Sequenced input: blood, either unsorted or a sorted T cell fraction (not recorded which). CDR3 nucleotides: TGCGCCAGCAGCTTGGCCCCAGGGAACGAGCAGTACTTC. This encodes CASSLAPGNEQYF. The full variable domain, its missing parts supplied by reference TRBV5-1 and TRBJ2-7, is KAGVTQTPRYLIKTRGQQVTLSCSPISGHRSVSWYQQTPGQGLQFLFEYFSETQRNKGNFPGRFSGRQFSNSRSEMNVSTLELGDSALYLCASSLAPGNEQYFGPGTRLTVT.